This T cell receptor (beta chain) was obtained from a study of T cell repertoires in cytomegalovirus infection. Study information: CMV infection plus the matching HLA type was flagged by public TCR beta signatures. The study's findings and limits: Cumulative public TCR beta family frequency identified carriers of CMV plus the relevant HLA.

This clonotype was found many times. Its antigen is as yet unknown. Germline V gives CDR1 MDHEN, CDR2 SYDVKM. V gave up 4 bases and J gave up 1 base, with 10 bases separating them. The CDR3 length is 14 residues. TCRdb re-derived calls from the reads in MiXCR, one entry per CDR3 protein. The sample contains roughly 500,000 distinct CDR3 sequences, approximately 10% of which appear only once. Sequencing was carried out using PBMCs. The gene calls are TRBV28 and TRBJ1-1, with D hard to call. The origin of this receptor is a human donor in good health (CMV status not recorded). Some clones in this sample may be carry-over from other donors' samples. CDR3 sequence (DNA): TGTGCCAGCAGTTCATATGGGCAGAACACTGAAGCTTTCTTT. Its translation: CASSSYGQNTEAFF.